This entry concerns a single TCR beta chain. The data were taken from a study of cytomegalovirus exposure and HLA in healthy donors. The PCR made use of 60 Vbeta and 13 Jbeta primers. TCRdb keeps only in-frame clones here, not all; method: immunoSEQ multiplex PCR. This table has about 98,000 clones, approximately 80% appearing once. The J segment lost 8 bases and the V segment lost 1 base, leaving 11 bases of the junction unmatched. Germline V gene data show CDR1 as SGHNT and CDR2 as YYREEE (reference sequence). This CDR3 spans 16 amino acids. The sequence derives from a female donor in good health and CMV-seropositive. The chain links TRBV5-4 to TRBJ2-1; TRBD2 agrees at 8 bases. What was sequenced was PBMCs. The CDR3 bases are TGTGCCAGCAGCTTGTCCCCGGGAGGGCGCCCCGATGAGCAGTTCTTC. Protein product: CASSLSPGGRPDEQFF.